The clone carrying this TCR beta chain showed up just once. This specimen comes from a study of blood T cell repertoires in COVID-19. Study details: COVID-19 samples, acute and convalescent, were from the United States, Italy and Spain. T cells, B-cell-depleted T cells, or PBMCs provided the cDNA or gDNA that served as material.

Germline CDR1 and CDR2: MDHEN and SYDVKM. This CDR3 has 17 residues. V lost 2 bases, J lost 6 bases, and 13 bases stayed unmatched. Per the original data handling: Scientists estimated how many nucleated cells there were by amplifying reference gene primers. The assay was immunoSEQ multiplex PCR, and TCRdb's table has in-frame clones only and misses some. For V, J and clone size, that table is used; D and trimming come from the DNA. The top ten clones hold approximately 40% of a sample with 100,000 or so clones, 81% of them seen once. This chain joins TRBV28 and TRBJ1-1; 9 positions match TRBD1. The sequenced material came from peripheral blood. This clonotype was sampled from a man older than 75 with acute or convalescent COVID-19. As DNA, the CDR3 is TGTGCCAGCAGTTTAGGAACCACAGGGGGCAGGCGGGCTGAAGCTTTCTTT. Residues: CASSLGTTGGRRAEAFF.